This entry describes one T cell receptor (beta chain). Its antigen is unidentified. Germline V gene sequence: CDR1 SEHNR, CDR2 FQNEAQ (reference sequence). The CDR3 extends over 15 amino acids. The V gene lost 0 bases and the J gene lost 5 bases, with 14 bases spanning the gap. This sample was included in a study of T cell responses to AZD1222 COVID-19 vaccine. Findings of the study overall: Repertoires were collected only later (after the peak T cell response had occurred). Mostly white British, mostly female donors; authors suggested clonal diversity may be underestimated. Unmutated variant regions are reportedly the target of nearly half of TCRs that are spike-specific.

Clones were sequenced by immunoSEQ multiplex PCR, and TCRdb holds only the in-frame ones, with some missing. Among around 170,000 clones listed, around 90% were seen once. This sequence was found in an adult in good health. The chain couples TRBV7-9 to TRBJ2-7; D gene uncertain. The specimen comprised peripheral blood, sampled on day 0 of AZD1222 vaccination. Here the CDR3 DNA reads TGTGCCAGCAGCTTAGCGCTAAGCAACCGGGACGAGCAGTACTTC. This encodes CASSLALSNRDEQYF.